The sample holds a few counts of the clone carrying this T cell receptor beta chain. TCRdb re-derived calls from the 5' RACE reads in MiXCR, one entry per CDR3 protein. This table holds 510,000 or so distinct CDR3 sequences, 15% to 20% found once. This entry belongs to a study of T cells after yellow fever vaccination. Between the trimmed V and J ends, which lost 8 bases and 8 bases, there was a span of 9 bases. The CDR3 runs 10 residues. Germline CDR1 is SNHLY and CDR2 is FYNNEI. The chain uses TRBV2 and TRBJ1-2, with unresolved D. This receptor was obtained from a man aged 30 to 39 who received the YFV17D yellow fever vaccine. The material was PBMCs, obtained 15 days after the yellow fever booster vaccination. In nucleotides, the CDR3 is TGTGCCAGCGCGGCCTGGGGCTACACCTTC. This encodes CASAAWGYTF.